This T cell receptor beta chain was sequenced in a study of cytomegalovirus exposure and HLA in healthy donors. Study results and limitations: The likely origin of a cluster of highly shared sequence variants was a sequencing artifact. Reports state that TCR beta sequences accurately predicted most subjects' HLA-A and HLA-B alleles. V- and J-gene trimming in TCR beta was tied to a missense DCLRE1C variant by an analysis performed later.

J lost 3 bases, V lost 0 bases, and 3 bases had no gene match. The CDR3 extends over 15 amino acids. The germline V gene has CDR1 SGHAT and CDR2 FQNNGV. Samples came from healthy bone marrow donors. With respect to this clone: Its antigen is still unknown.

PCR was performed using 60 Vbeta and 13 Jbeta primers. Data came from immunoSEQ multiplex PCR; TCRdb stores just in-frame clones and leaves some out. Of fewer than 250,000 clones listed, about 84% are singletons. The sample taken for sequencing was PBMCs. The receptor comes from a human donor in good health. The chain recombines TRBV11-2 with TRBJ2-7, with 9 bases fitting TRBD1. The CDR3 nucleotides read TGTGCCAGCAGCTTAGAACTGGACAGGGGCTACGAGCAGTACTTC. This sequence encodes CASSLELDRGYEQYF.